The 13 T cell receptor beta chains reported below all come from one sample, sequenced in a study of T cells in Graves' hyperthyroidism and ophthalmopathy. TCR beta CDR3 sequences were amplified from RNA transcripts. A first-round RT-PCR of the TCR CDR3 used the HTBI primer set. TCRdb ran MiXCR on the multiplex PCR reads and lists one entry per CDR3 protein. The table includes 200,000 to 250,000 distinct CDR3 sequences, 18% detected once. Input material: blood. These receptors originate from a man aged 40-55 years with Graves' hyperthyroidism.

The chain uses TRBV3-1 and TRBJ2-5, with 9 bases fitting TRBD1. CDR1 LGHDT and CDR2 YNNKEL come from the germline V gene (reference sequence). V lost 4 bases and J lost 4; bases outside the gene matches: 10. This CDR3 is built from 16 residues. CDR3 sequence (DNA): TGTGCCAGCAGCCCGGCAGGGACAGGGTTGGGAGAGACCCAGTACTTC. It encodes CASSPAGTGLGETQYF.

This clonotype came up a few times. The chain joins TRBV19 to TRBJ1-5; D remains ambiguous. Germline CDR1 and CDR2: LNHDA and SQIVND (reference sequence). The length of the CDR3 is 15 residues. The V end was cut by 5 bases, the J end by 2 bases, with 13 bases between. The CDR3 coding sequence is TGTGCCAGTAGTGGAAGGGCTTTTGGCAATCAGCCCCAGCATTTT. This gives the protein CASSGRAFGNQPQHF.

This clonotype was observed a few times. This chain connects TRBV2 to TRBJ1-3; possibly TRBD1 for D (5 bases). Germline CDR1 is SNHLY and CDR2 is FYNNEI. V lost 7 bases to trimming and J lost 11 bases, with 15 bases between them. The CDR3 spans 12 residues. CDR3 protein: CASTETRDAIYF. Written as DNA, the CDR3 is TGTGCCAGCACCGAGACACGGGACGCCATATATTTT.

The rearrangement links TRBV4-3 to TRBJ1-2; possibly TRBD1 for D (5 bases). The ends were cut back, 4 bases at V and 11 bases at J, with 17 bases in the middle. The CDR3 consists of 13 residues. Germline V gene sequence: CDR1 LGHNA, CDR2 YSLEER. CDR3 in DNA: TGCGCCAGCAGCCGATCAACCGGCAGGGCTTACACCTTC. Its translation is CASSRSTGRAYTF.

This clonotype came up a few times. This chain uses TRBV15 with TRBJ1-2; tentatively, D is TRBD1 (5 bases). The germline V gene has CDR1 LNHNV and CDR2 YYDKDF (reference sequence). With 0 bases removed from V and 5 bases from J, the gap between germline ends came to 10 bases. The CDR3 spans 14 residues. For the CDR3, the DNA is TGTGCCACCAGCAGAGATCAACAGGAGTATGGCTACACCTTC. It translates to CATSRDQQEYGYTF.

J is TRBJ1-2 and V is TRBV20-1; D might be TRBD1 (5 bases). The V gene's germline CDR1 is DFQATT and CDR2 SNEGSKA (reference sequence). Between the trimmed V and J ends, which lost 5 bases and 3 bases, there was a span of 22 bases. This CDR3 contains 16 residues. CDR3 DNA sequence: TGCAGTGCTCCCCGGGACCGAACCTTGGGTGACTATGGCTACACCTTC. Protein product: CSAPRDRTLGDYGYTF.

This clonotype was counted many times. The gene calls are TRBV7-3 and TRBJ1-2, with D perhaps matching TRBD1 (6 bases). V was trimmed by 5 bases and J by 5 bases, leaving 12 bases between them. The CDR3 loop spans 13 amino acids. Germline lookup yields CDR1 SGHTA and CDR2 FQGTGA. The CDR3 is CASSLGQPYGYTF. CDR3 nucleotides: TGTGCCAGCAGCCTAGGACAGCCGTATGGCTACACCTTC.

The table lists this clonotype with many counts. V is TRBV5-1 and J is TRBJ2-4; a possible D gene is TRBD2 (5 bases). The V end was cut by 4 bases, the J end by 7 bases, with 15 bases between. Germline loops: CDR1 SGHRS, CDR2 YFSETQ. CDR3 size: 14 residues. The chain's CDR3 is CASSRTEGFNIQYF. Here the CDR3 DNA reads TGCGCCAGCAGCCGGACTGAAGGGTTTAACATTCAGTACTTC. Variable domain in full (rest from reference TRBV5-1 and TRBJ2-4): KAGVTQTPRYLIKTRGQQVTLSCSPISGHRSVSWYQQTPGQGLQFLFEYFSETQRNKGNFPGRFSGRQFSNSRSEMNVSTLELGDSALYLCASSRTEGFNIQYFGAGTRLSVL.

This clonotype was detected many times. This chain connects TRBV20-1 to TRBJ2-7, with TRBD1 matching 7 bases. The CDR3 is made up of 14 amino acids. The V and J ends lost 3 bases and 3 bases, in that order; junction bases with no gene match: 8. Germline V gives CDR1 DFQATT, CDR2 SNEGSKA (reference sequence). CDR3 nucleotides: TGCAGTGCTAGTACAGGGGCCCGGATCTACGAGCAGTACTTC. Translating gives CSASTGARIYEQYF.

This clonotype was detected many times. J is TRBJ2-1 and V is TRBV28, with 16 nucleotides matching TRBD2. Germline V CDR1 and CDR2: MDHEN, SYDVKM. The CDR3 length is 18 residues. The V segment lost 6 bases and the J segment 7 bases; nucleotides outside the gene matches: 12. The CDR3 bases are TGTGCCAGCAGATGGGGACTAGCGGGGGGGCCGTCAATGAATGAGCAGTTCTTC. Amino acids: CASRWGLAGGPSMNEQFF. Supplemented by reference TRBV28 and TRBJ2-1, the full variable domain reads DVKVTQSSRYLVKRTGEKVFLECVQDMDHENMFWYRQDPGLGLRLIYFSYDVKMKEKGDIPEGYSVSREKKERFSLILESASTNQTSMYLCASRWGLAGGPSMNEQFFGPGTRLTVL.

This clonotype was observed a few times. The gene calls are TRBV9 and TRBJ1-4; weak D call: TRBD1 (6 bases). Trimming removed 0 bases from V and 2 bases from J, with 8 bases in between. This CDR3 comprises 15 residues. Germline CDR1 SGDLS, CDR2 YYNGEE. CDR3 in DNA: TGTGCCAGCAGCGTAGGAGGGGGTACTAATGAAAAACTGTTTTTT. Translated, it gives CASSVGGGTNEKLFF.

Many counts were recorded for this clonotype. The chain carries TRBV4-1 and TRBJ2-3; 11 bases line up with TRBD2. Germline V lookup: CDR1 MGHRA, CDR2 YSYEKL. The CDR3 runs to 16 residues. The V and J ends lost 2 bases and 4 bases, in that order; junction bases with no gene match: 5. In nucleotides, the CDR3 is TGCGCCAGCAGCCAAAGGACTAGCGGGCTCGCAGATACGCAGTATTTT. It is translated as CASSQRTSGLADTQYF.

The sample holds many counts of this clonotype. This rearrangement joins TRBV6-1 to TRBJ1-5; 8 bases align to TRBD1. Trimming at V came to 6 bases and at J to 3 bases, leaving 4 bases not matched to a gene. Germline V CDR1 and CDR2: MNHNS, SASEGT. The CDR3 contains 14 residues. CDR3 sequence: CASRRQGFNQPQHF. The CDR3 DNA reads TGTGCCAGCAGAAGACAGGGGTTCAATCAGCCCCAGCATTTT.